Listed below are T cell receptor beta chains from one sample, sequenced in a study of blood T cell repertoires in COVID-19. Sequencing used immunoSEQ multiplex PCR; TCRdb keeps in-frame clones, though not all of them. This table holds roughly 95,000 clones, around 80% found once. Sequencing was performed on peripheral blood. The receptors were sampled from a human donor in a cohort sampled during active COVID-19. Each CDR3 is given with its conserved first and last residue. The D gene is left open where the match is weak. Where a row states a size, it is once, few, many or the class of an expanded clone; other rows omit it.

cdr3_nt,cdr3_aa,j_call,v_call,clone_size,d_call
TGTGCCAGCAGTTACTCCCGGACTAGCGGGAGTTCGTCGTCCTACGAGCAGTACTTC,CASSYSRTSGSSSSYEQYF,TRBJ2-7,TRBV6-2/TRBV6-3,.,TRBD2
TGTGCCAGCAGCTTAATGGCGGCGACAGATACGCAGTATTTT,CASSLMAATDTQYF,TRBJ2-3,TRBV7-2,.,.
TGTGCCATCAGTGAACGGGACAGGGGATTCTATGGCTACACCTTC,CAISERDRGFYGYTF,TRBJ1-2,TRBV10-3,.,TRBD1
TGTGCCAGCTCACCACTGAAAGGGGATAGGGGCACAGATACGCAGTATTTT,CASSPLKGDRGTDTQYF,TRBJ2-3,TRBV18,.,.
TGTGCCAGCAGCCGGCCGTTAACAGGGCAAGATACGCAGTATTTT,CASSRPLTGQDTQYF,TRBJ2-3,TRBV7-8,.,.
TGTGCCAGCAGCTTAAATCAGCGAAGCTCCTACGAGCAGTACTTC,CASSLNQRSSYEQYF,TRBJ2-7,TRBV11-2,few,.
TGTGCCAGCAGCAGCATTCAGGGGGCTCTGTCCGAGCAGTACTTC,CASSSIQGALSEQYF,TRBJ2-7,TRBV7-9,.,TRBD1
TGTGCCAGCAGCCCACAGGGGATCGATGGCTACACCTTC,CASSPQGIDGYTF,TRBJ1-2,TRBV7-2,.,TRBD1
TGTGCCAGCAGCTTACCCACTAAGGATGAGCAGTTCTTC,CASSLPTKDEQFF,TRBJ2-1,TRBV7-8,.,.
TGTGCCAGCAGCCAGGGAGGTAGCAATCAGCCCCAGCATTTT,CASSQGGSNQPQHF,TRBJ1-5,TRBV7-2,.,.
TGTGCCACCAGTGATTTGCAAGTTGGACTAGCGGGAGCCTATGAGCAGTTCTTC,CATSDLQVGLAGAYEQFF,TRBJ2-1,TRBV24-1,.,TRBD2
TGCAGTGCTAGTCTGCTACCTAGCTCCTACGAGCAGTACTTC,CSASLLPSSYEQYF,TRBJ2-7,TRBV20-1,.,.
TGTGCCACGGGGGGGGCGGGCACAGATACGCAGTATTTT,CATGGAGTDTQYF,TRBJ2-3,TRBV10-3,.,TRBD2
TGCAGTGCTAGTTCGGCACCTAGCTCTGGAAACACCATATATTTT,CSASSAPSSGNTIYF,TRBJ1-3,TRBV20-1,.,.
TGTGCCAGCAGTCTAGCGGGAGTGACAGATACGCAGTATTTT,CASSLAGVTDTQYF,TRBJ2-3,TRBV6-5,.,TRBD2
TGTGCCAGCACCCCTCGGACTAGCGGGAGAGGAGAGACCCAGTACTTC,CASTPRTSGRGETQYF,TRBJ2-5,TRBV3-1/TRBV3-2,.,TRBD2
TGTGCCAGCAGTTACTCCAGCTGGGCGACAGATACGCAGTATTTT,CASSYSSWATDTQYF,TRBJ2-3,TRBV6-5,once,.
TGTGCCAGCAGTTACGGGCGACAAAACACTGAAGCTTTCTTT,CASSYGRQNTEAFF,TRBJ1-1,TRBV6-5,.,.
TGTGCCAGTAGTACCAGCAGGGGTCTCACTGAAGCTTTCTTT,CASSTSRGLTEAFF,TRBJ1-1,TRBV19,.,.